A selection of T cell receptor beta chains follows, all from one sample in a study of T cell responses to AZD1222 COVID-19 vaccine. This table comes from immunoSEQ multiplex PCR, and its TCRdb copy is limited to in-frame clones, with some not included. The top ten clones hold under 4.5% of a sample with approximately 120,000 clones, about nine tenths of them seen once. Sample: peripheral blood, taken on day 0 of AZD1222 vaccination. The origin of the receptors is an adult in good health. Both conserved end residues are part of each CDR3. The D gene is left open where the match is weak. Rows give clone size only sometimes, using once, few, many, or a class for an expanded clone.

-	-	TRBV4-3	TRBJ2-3	CASSQGIHSDTQYF	TGCGCCAGCAGCCAGGGCATACATTCTGATACGCAGTATTTT
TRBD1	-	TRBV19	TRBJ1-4	CASQSRQGGEKLFF	TGTGCCAGCCAATCCCGACAGGGAGGTGAAAAACTGTTTTTT
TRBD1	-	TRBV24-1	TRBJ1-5	CATSAGTGSHQPQHF	TGTGCCACCAGTGCCGGGACAGGGAGCCATCAGCCCCAGCATTTT
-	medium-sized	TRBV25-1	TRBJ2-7	CASSESREPYEQYF	TGTGCCAGCAGTGAAAGTCGGGAACCCTACGAGCAGTACTTC
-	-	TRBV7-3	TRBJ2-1	CASSLGSDSSYNEQFF	TGTGCCAGCAGCTTAGGTAGCGACAGCTCCTACAATGAGCAGTTCTTC
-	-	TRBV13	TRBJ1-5	CASSLTVIQPQHF	TGTGCCAGCAGCCTAACGGTGATTCAGCCCCAGCATTTT
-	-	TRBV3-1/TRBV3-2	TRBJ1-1	CASSQARGSEAFF	TGTGCCAGCAGCCAGGCGAGGGGTTCCGAAGCTTTCTTT
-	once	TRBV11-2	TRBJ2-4	CASSLDPGGHIAKNIQYF	TGTGCCAGCAGCCTAGACCCCGGGGGACACATAGCCAAAAACATTCAGTACTTC
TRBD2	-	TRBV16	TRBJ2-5	CASSQASGGLQETQYF	TGTGCCAGCAGCCAAGCTAGCGGGGGGCTCCAAGAGACCCAGTACTTC
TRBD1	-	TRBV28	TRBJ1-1	CASTDDRAEAFF	TGTGCCAGCACCGACGACAGGGCTGAAGCTTTCTTT
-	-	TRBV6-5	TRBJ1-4	CASQADVNEKLFF	TGTGCCAGCCAGGCGGACGTTAATGAAAAACTGTTTTTT
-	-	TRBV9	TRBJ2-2	CASTNQLVGNTGELFF	TGTGCCAGCACCAATCAACTAGTGGGGAACACCGGGGAGCTGTTTTTT
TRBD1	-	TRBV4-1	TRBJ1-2	CASSLRQGANYGYTF	TGCGCCAGCAGCTTACGACAGGGGGCTAACTATGGCTACACCTTC
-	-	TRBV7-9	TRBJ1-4	CASARGRGGEKLFF	TGTGCCAGCGCGCGGGGCAGGGGAGGTGAAAAACTGTTTTTT
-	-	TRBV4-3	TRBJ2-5	CASSQEGVSGETQYF	TGCGCCAGCAGCCAAGAGGGGGTGAGCGGGGAGACCCAGTACTTC
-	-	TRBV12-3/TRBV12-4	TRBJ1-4	CASSLTTNEKLFF	TGTGCCAGCAGTTTGACAACTAATGAAAAACTGTTTTTT
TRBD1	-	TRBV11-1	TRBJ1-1	CASSPGQGETEAFF	TGTGCCAGCAGCCCGGGACAGGGGGAAACTGAAGCTTTCTTT
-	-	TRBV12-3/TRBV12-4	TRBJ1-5	CASRQGNQPQHF	TGTGCCAGCAGGCAGGGAAATCAGCCCCAGCATTTT
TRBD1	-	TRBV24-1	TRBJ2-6	CATSDTGTGLSGANVLTF	TGTGCCACCAGTGACACCGGGACAGGCCTCTCTGGGGCCAACGTCCTGACTTTC
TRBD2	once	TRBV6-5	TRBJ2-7	CASSYAGTSGSYEQYF	TGTGCCAGCAGTTACGCCGGGACTAGCGGATCCTACGAGCAGTACTTC
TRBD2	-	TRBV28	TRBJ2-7	CASSPWGGTSYEQYF	TGTGCCAGCAGCCCCTGGGGGGGAACTAGCTACGAGCAGTACTTC
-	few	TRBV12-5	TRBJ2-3	CASGLVPGDTQYF	TGTGCTAGTGGTTTGGTACCAGGAGATACGCAGTATTTT
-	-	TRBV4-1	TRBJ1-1	CASSQAQEMNTEAFF	TGCGCCAGCAGCCAAGCCCAGGAGATGAACACTGAAGCTTTCTTT
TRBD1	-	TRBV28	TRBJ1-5	CASSSDRGPRGQPQHF	TGTGCCAGCAGTTCCGACAGGGGCCCCAGGGGGCAGCCCCAGCATTTT
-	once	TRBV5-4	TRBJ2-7	CASSPTRGRKTYEQYF	TGTGCCAGCAGCCCGACCCGAGGACGGAAGACCTACGAGCAGTACTTC
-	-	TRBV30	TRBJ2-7	CAWSVLGPYEQYF	TGTGCCTGGAGTGTACTCGGTCCCTACGAGCAGTACTTC
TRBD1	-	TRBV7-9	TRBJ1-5	CASSPGTGSNQPQHF	TGTGCCAGCAGCCCAGGGACAGGGAGCAATCAGCCCCAGCATTTT
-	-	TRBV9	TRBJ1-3	CASSAGYGNTIYF	TGTGCCAGCAGCGCGGGGTACGGAAACACCATATATTTT
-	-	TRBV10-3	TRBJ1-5	CAISESAGPDQPQHF	TGTGCCATCAGTGAGTCAGCAGGGCCCGATCAGCCCCAGCATTTT
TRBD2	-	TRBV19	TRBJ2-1	CATRTSGGYNEQFF	TGTGCCACCAGGACTAGCGGGGGTTACAATGAGCAGTTCTTC
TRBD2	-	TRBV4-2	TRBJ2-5	CASSQDRGGLETQYF	TGTGCCAGCAGCCAAGACCGGGGGGGCCTCGAGACCCAGTACTTC
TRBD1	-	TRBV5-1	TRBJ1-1	CASSTYRDSTEAFF	TGCGCCAGCAGCACCTACCGGGACAGTACTGAAGCTTTCTTT
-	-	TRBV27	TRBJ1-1	CASSLGLGQGNTEAFF	TGTGCCAGCAGTTTAGGGTTGGGCCAGGGGAACACTGAAGCTTTCTTT
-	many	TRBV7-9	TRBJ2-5	CASSSWVHQETQYF	TGTGCCAGCAGCTCCTGGGTCCATCAAGAGACCCAGTACTTC
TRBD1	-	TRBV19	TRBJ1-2	CASLPGQGADSNGYTF	TGTGCCAGTCTTCCGGGACAGGGGGCGGACTCCAATGGCTACACCTTC
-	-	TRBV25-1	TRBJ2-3	CASSIRALRTDTQYF	TGTGCCAGCTCCATCCGGGCCCTACGCACAGATACGCAGTATTTT
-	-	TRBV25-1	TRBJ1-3	CASSPQGSGNTIYF	TGTGCCAGCAGTCCCCAGGGTAGTGGCAACACCATATATTTT
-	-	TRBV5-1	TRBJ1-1	CASSLLAENTEAFF	TGCGCCAGCAGCTTGCTAGCAGAGAACACTGAAGCTTTCTTT
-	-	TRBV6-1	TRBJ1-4	CASRDYGSTNEKLFF	TGTGCCAGCAGGGACTACGGGTCAACTAATGAAAAACTGTTTTTT
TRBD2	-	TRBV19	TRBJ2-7	CARGLAGGRVYVEQYF	TGTGCCAGGGGACTAGCGGGAGGAAGAGTCTACGTCGAGCAGTACTTC
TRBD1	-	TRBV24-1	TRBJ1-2	CATRGTGAIGYTF	TGTGCCACCAGGGGGACAGGGGCCATTGGCTACACCTTC
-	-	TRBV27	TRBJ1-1	CASSFNDGHTEAFF	TGTGCCAGCAGTTTCAACGACGGCCACACTGAAGCTTTCTTT
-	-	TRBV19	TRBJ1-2	CASSIEQGSYGYTF	TGTGCCAGTAGTATAGAGCAGGGAAGCTATGGCTACACCTTC
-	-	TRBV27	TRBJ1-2	CASTTGYNGYTF	TGTGCCAGCACGACCGGTTATAATGGCTACACCTTC